This entry lists 14 T cell receptor beta chains sequenced from one sample in a study of blood T cell repertoires in COVID-19. Clones were sequenced by immunoSEQ multiplex PCR, and TCRdb holds only the in-frame ones, with some missing. The data hold approximately 290,000 clones, with roughly four fifths observed a single time. Material for sequencing was peripheral blood. Source of these receptors: a person between 65 and 79 years old with COVID-19, enrolled during active disease.

V gene TRBV4-2 combines with J gene TRBJ2-1; TRBD2 agrees at 9 bases. Trimming cost V 2 bases and J 4 bases; bases outside gene matches: 6. This CDR3 is 16 amino acids long. Germline V lookup: CDR1 LGHNA, CDR2 YNFKEQ. In DNA form, the CDR3 reads TGTGCCAGCAGCCAAACCGGGACTAGCCCATACAATGAGCAGTTCTTC. It yields the protein CASSQTGTSPYNEQFF.

This chain links TRBV28 with TRBJ2-1, with 7 bases identical to TRBD2. Germline V gene sequence: CDR1 MDHEN, CDR2 SYDVKM. The length of the CDR3 is 12 residues. The J segment lost 16 bases and the V segment lost 6 bases, leaving 12 bases of the junction unmatched. For the CDR3, the DNA is TGTGCCAGCAGCCTCCCGGGGAGCGGGGATTTCTTC. Protein: CASSLPGSGDFF.

J is TRBJ2-1 and V is TRBV24-1; tentatively, D is TRBD2 (5 bases). This CDR3 has 13 amino acids. CDR1 is KGHDR, CDR2 SFDVKD, per germline. V dropped 7 bases and J dropped 2 bases, with 8 bases sitting between them. DNA of the CDR3: TGTGCCACCAGCAGCGGAACCTACAATGAGCAGTTCTTC. This gives the protein CATSSGTYNEQFF.

The gene calls are TRBV3-1 (or the pseudogene TRBV3-2) and TRBJ2-7, with D tentatively TRBD2 (6 bases). CDR1 and CDR2 from the germline V gene are LGHDT and YNNKEL (reference sequence). Trimming left V 5 bases short and J 7 bases short, with 15 bases between. The CDR3 sequence is 13 residues long. Written as DNA, the CDR3 is TGTGCCAGCAGCGACCCTCGGGGGTGGGAGCAGTACTTC. This translates into CASSDPRGWEQYF.

The rearrangement uses TRBV4-1 and TRBJ1-1, with D unresolved. The V end was cut by 0 bases, the J end by 9 bases, with 17 bases between. The germline V gene encodes CDR1 MGHRA and CDR2 YSYEKL. The CDR3 length is 15 residues. The CDR3 sequence is CASSQDDRGLGKAFF. Here the CDR3 DNA reads TGCGCCAGCAGCCAAGACGACCGGGGTCTCGGTAAAGCTTTCTTT.

This chain joins TRBV9 and TRBJ2-7; the D gene is possibly TRBD2 (6 bases). The ends were cut back, 0 bases at V and 3 bases at J, with 13 bases in the middle. There are 15 residues in the CDR3. Germline CDR1 SGDLS, CDR2 YYNGEE. Here the CDR3 DNA reads TGTGCCAGCAGCGTAGGGGCTAGCGAAGACTACGAGCAGTACTTC. This encodes CASSVGASEDYEQYF.

The chain couples TRBV28 to TRBJ1-2; no clear D. Germline V lookup: CDR1 MDHEN, CDR2 SYDVKM. The CDR3 runs to 14 residues. The V gene lost 6 bases and the J gene lost 5 bases, with 16 bases spanning the gap. The CDR3 loop is CASSVPRVQYGYTF. The CDR3 DNA reads TGTGCCAGCAGCGTCCCCCGGGTCCAATATGGCTACACCTTC.

The V call is TRBV19, the J call TRBJ2-2, with a possible D match to TRBD1 (7 bases). The CDR3 extends over 16 amino acids. Germline V lookup: CDR1 LNHDA, CDR2 SQIVND (reference sequence). Between the trimmed V and J ends, which lost 2 bases and 5 bases, there was a span of 15 bases. CDR3 region: CASSISTGAGTGELFF. For the CDR3, the DNA is TGTGCCAGTAGTATATCCACAGGGGCGGGGACCGGGGAGCTGTTTTTT.

The genes are TRBV7-2 and TRBJ2-5; 7 positions agree with TRBD2. The CDR3 spans 15 residues. CDR1 and CDR2 from the germline V gene are SGHTA and FQGNSA. J was trimmed by 5 bases and V by 2 bases; bases with no gene match: 8. CDR3 residues: CASSLSYGRGETQYF. CDR3 DNA sequence: TGTGCCAGCAGCTTAAGTTACGGGCGGGGGGAGACCCAGTACTTC.

J is TRBJ2-6 and V is TRBV5-4; D perhaps matches TRBD2 (6 bases). Between the trimmed V and J ends, which lost 2 bases and 0 bases, there was a span of 15 bases. CDR3 size: 18 residues. Germline V gives CDR1 SGHNT, CDR2 YYREEE (reference sequence). The CDR3 region is CASSLGSSASSGANVLTF. CDR3 in DNA: TGTGCCAGCAGCTTAGGATCTAGCGCCAGCTCTGGGGCCAACGTCCTGACTTTC.

The chain carries TRBV5-4 and TRBJ2-2; a possible D gene is TRBD2 (6 bases). Germline CDR1 and CDR2: SGHNT and YYREEE (reference sequence). Deletions cut 4 bases from V and 6 bases from J, with 16 bases between. The CDR3 runs to 15 residues. The CDR3 nucleotides are TGTGCCAGCAGCCGGGGGTATCGGAGGGCCGGGGAGCTGTTTTTT. Amino acid sequence: CASSRGYRRAGELFF.

V gene TRBV18 combines with J gene TRBJ1-1, with 8 bases that match TRBD1. V trimming: 1 base; J trimming: 4 bases; junction bases outside the gene matches: 5. Germline-derived CDR1 and CDR2 are KGHSH and LQKENI. The CDR3 extends over 15 amino acids. CDR3 sequence: CASSPLQGAPTEAFF. CDR3 sequence (DNA): TGTGCCAGCTCACCACTTCAGGGGGCGCCCACTGAAGCTTTCTTT. Together with reference TRBV18 and TRBJ1-1, the CDR3 gives the full variable domain: NAGVMQNPRHLVRRRGQEARLRCSPMKGHSHVYWYRQLPEEGLKFMVYLQKENIIDESGMPKERFSAEFPKEGPSILRIQQVVRGDSAAYFCASSPLQGAPTEAFFGQGTRLTVV.

V usage is TRBV12-3 or TRBV12-4 and J usage is TRBJ1-2; no clear D. The V end lost 4 bases, the J end lost 1 base, and 7 bases lay between the germline ends. CDR3 length: 13 amino acids. This chain's CDR3 is CASSSSFNYGYTF. The CDR3, as DNA: TGTGCCAGCAGTTCCTCCTTTAACTATGGCTACACCTTC.

This clone was seen a handful of times. This chain uses TRBV18 with TRBJ1-1; D possibly corresponds to TRBD1 (5 bases). CDR3 length: 17 amino acids. V lost 6 bases, J lost 2 bases, and 22 bases lay in between. The germline CDR1 and CDR2 sequences are KGHSH and LQKENI. The CDR3: CASSGGYGGGPNTEAFF. The CDR3 region has the DNA TGTGCCAGCTCGGGCGGGTATGGCGGGGGTCCAAACACTGAAGCTTTCTTT.